A single sample is the source of the 8 T cell receptor beta chains below, sequenced in a study of blood T cell repertoires in COVID-19. Only in-frame clones appear in the TCRdb table, and some are missing; sequencing was by immunoSEQ multiplex PCR. The table shows approximately 130,000 clones, with around 83% occurring only once. The sequenced sample was peripheral blood. The origin of the receptors is a man aged 35-49 years with active or convalescent COVID-19.

The chain employs TRBV12-3 or TRBV12-4 and TRBJ1-1; no clear D. The CDR3 runs 13 residues. Trimming pared 10 bases from V and 0 bases from J, leaving 12 bases between. The chain's CDR3 is CATGGSVNTEAFF. CDR3 nucleotide sequence: TGTGCCACCGGCGGGAGCGTGAACACTGAAGCTTTCTTT.

V and J are TRBV6-5 and TRBJ2-2; D may be TRBD1 (8 bases). The V end was cut by 6 bases, the J end by 4 bases, with 15 bases between. Germline V CDR1 and CDR2: MNHEY, SVGAGI. The CDR3 spans 15 residues. The CDR3 nucleotides read TGTGCCAGCAGGACAGGGGAGGGTGGCACCGGGGAGCTGTTTTTT. This codes for CASRTGEGGTGELFF.

This chain uses TRBV18 with TRBJ2-1, with 12 bases identical to TRBD2. In germline, CDR1 is KGHSH, CDR2 LQKENI. The CDR3 has 15 amino acids. V dropped 5 bases and J dropped 6; count of bases not matched to a gene: 5. The CDR3 coding sequence is TGTGCCAGCTCATCTAGCGGGGGGGCCTTCAATGAGCAGTTCTTC. It codes for CASSSSGGAFNEQFF.

This clone has only one observation. The V and J genes are TRBV12-3 or TRBV12-4 and TRBJ1-6; D is undetermined. This CDR3 has 12 residues. The V end lost 3 bases, the J end lost 9 bases, and 6 bases lay between the germline ends. CDR3 protein: CASSLAISPLHF. The CDR3 nucleotides are TGTGCCAGCAGTTTGGCAATTTCACCCCTCCACTTT.

This rearrangement joins TRBV19 to TRBJ2-1; maybe TRBD2 (5 bases). V shed 6 bases and J shed 6 bases, with 15 bases lying between them. CDR1 LNHDA and CDR2 SQIVND come from the germline V gene (reference sequence). The CDR3 runs to 14 residues. The CDR3 DNA follows: TGTGCCAGTAGAAAAACCCGGGAAGTCAATGAGCAGTTCTTC. It is translated as CASRKTREVNEQFF.

The chain combines TRBV7-2 with TRBJ2-3; TRBD2 matches at 8 bases. This CDR3 region has 16 residues. Germline V gene sequence: CDR1 SGHTA, CDR2 FQGNSA. Trimming cost V 5 bases and J 2 bases; bases outside gene matches: 9. CDR3 amino acids: CASSPPGTRVTDTQYF. The DNA for the CDR3 is TGTGCCAGCAGCCCGCCCGGGACTAGGGTCACAGATACGCAGTATTTT.

This rearrangement joins TRBV5-1 to TRBJ1-6, with a weak D call TRBD1 (6 bases). Germline V lookup: CDR1 SGHRS, CDR2 YFSETQ. Trimming took off 5 bases at V and 7 bases at J, with 16 bases between the two ends. The CDR3 is made up of 15 amino acids. For the CDR3, the DNA is TGCGCCAGCAGTGAAGACGGGAGGGGGAATTCACCCCTCCACTTT. Residues: CASSEDGRGNSPLHF.

The V and J genes are TRBV4-1 and TRBJ1-4; tentative D call: TRBD1 (5 bases). V gave up 0 bases and J gave up 4 bases, with 12 bases separating them. Germline assignment: CDR1 MGHRA and CDR2 YSYEKL. The CDR3 length is 16 residues. CDR3 coding DNA: TGCGCCAGCAGCCAAGAGATAGACAGACATAATGAAAAACTGTTTTTT. Translated: CASSQEIDRHNEKLFF.